The clone carrying this T cell receptor beta chain was recorded only once. This sample was taken from a study of blood T cell repertoires in COVID-19. About the research overall: Some COVID-19 samples were acute and others convalescent; all came from the United States, Italy and Spain. T cells, B-cell-depleted T cells, or PBMCs provided the cDNA or gDNA that served as material.

Germline CDR1 SEHNR, CDR2 FQNEAQ (reference sequence). CDR3 length equals 14 residues. The V gene lost 5 bases and the J gene lost 9 bases, with 19 bases spanning the gap. During active infection, Seattle patients enrolled and were then monitored through disease. Original analysis: For nucleated cells, counts were estimated from reference gene primer amplification. Assay: immunoSEQ multiplex PCR; the TCRdb copy retains only in-frame clones and omits some. V, J and clone size reflect that table, while D and trimming were determined from the DNA. The data hold 75,000 to 90,000 clones, with 75% to 85% observed a single time.

The J gene is TRBJ2-5, the V gene TRBV7-9; D might be TRBD1 (5 bases). Specimen: peripheral blood. This sequence originates from a man aged 55 to 70 with COVID-19, enrolled during active disease. The CDR3 protein is CASSQGLPELAQYF. CDR3 DNA: TGTGCCAGCAGCCAGGGCCTCCCAGAGTTGGCCCAGTACTTC.